The sequence of this T cell receptor beta chain was determined in a study of cytotoxic CD8 clonotypes in ibrutinib-treated CLL. Study at large: Patients gave response samples after a median around eleven months of treatment, range 6 to 36.

The CDR3 extends over 15 amino acids. Germline CDR1 reads MNHNS; CDR2 reads SASEGT. Trimming removed 1 base from V and 1 base from J, with 5 bases in between. The intended depth for sequencing was 1 in 200,000 to 1 in 1 million T cells. Assay: immunoSEQ multiplex PCR; the TCRdb copy retains only in-frame clones and omits some. Altogether fewer than 150,000 clones are present, less than 90% being singletons, with the ten largest covering roughly 3.1%. The sequence came from a human donor with chronic lymphocytic leukemia. V usage is TRBV6-1 and J usage is TRBJ2-6; no clear D gene. The sequences come from PBMCs, collected after 24 months of ibrutinib treatment. CDR3 bases: TGTGCCAGCAGTGAAGGGGGATCTGGGGCCAACGTCCTGACTTTC. It codes for CASSEGGSGANVLTF.